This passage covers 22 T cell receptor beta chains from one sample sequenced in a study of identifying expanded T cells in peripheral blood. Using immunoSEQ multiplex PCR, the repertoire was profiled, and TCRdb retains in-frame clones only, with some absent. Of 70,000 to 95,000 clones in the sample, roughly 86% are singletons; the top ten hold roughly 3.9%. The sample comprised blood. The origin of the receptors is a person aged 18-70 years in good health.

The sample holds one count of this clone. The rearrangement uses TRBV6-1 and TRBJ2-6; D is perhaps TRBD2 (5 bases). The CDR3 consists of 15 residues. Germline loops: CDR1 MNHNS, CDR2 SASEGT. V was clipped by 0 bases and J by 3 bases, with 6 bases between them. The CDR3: CASSEAGLGANVLTF. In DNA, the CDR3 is TGTGCCAGCAGTGAAGCCGGACTTGGGGCCAACGTCCTGACTTTC.

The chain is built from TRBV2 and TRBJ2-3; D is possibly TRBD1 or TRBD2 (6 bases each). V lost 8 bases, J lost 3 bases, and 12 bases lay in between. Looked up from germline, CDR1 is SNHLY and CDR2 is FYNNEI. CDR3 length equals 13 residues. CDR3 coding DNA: TGTGCCAGCCGAGGGGGGACGACAGATACGCAGTATTTT. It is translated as CASRGGTTDTQYF.

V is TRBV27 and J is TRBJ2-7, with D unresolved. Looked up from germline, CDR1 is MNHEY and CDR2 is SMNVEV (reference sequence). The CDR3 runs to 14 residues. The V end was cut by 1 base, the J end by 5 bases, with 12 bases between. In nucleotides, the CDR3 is TGTGCCAGCAGTTTATTCTTGACGGCGGACGAGCAGTACTTC. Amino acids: CASSLFLTADEQYF.

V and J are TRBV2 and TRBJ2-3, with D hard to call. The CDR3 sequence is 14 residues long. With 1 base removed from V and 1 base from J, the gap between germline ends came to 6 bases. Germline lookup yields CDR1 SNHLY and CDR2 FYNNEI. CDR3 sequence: CASSEGLGTDTQYF. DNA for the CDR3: TGTGCCAGCAGTGAAGGGTTAGGCACAGATACGCAGTATTTT.

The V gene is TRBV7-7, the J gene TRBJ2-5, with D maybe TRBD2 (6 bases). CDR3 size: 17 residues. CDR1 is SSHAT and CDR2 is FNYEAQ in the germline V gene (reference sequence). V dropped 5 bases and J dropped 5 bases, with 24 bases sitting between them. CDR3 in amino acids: CASSPLGGDGGFETQYF. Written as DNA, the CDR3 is TGTGCCAGCAGCCCGCTCGGGGGAGACGGGGGTTTCGAGACCCAGTACTTC.

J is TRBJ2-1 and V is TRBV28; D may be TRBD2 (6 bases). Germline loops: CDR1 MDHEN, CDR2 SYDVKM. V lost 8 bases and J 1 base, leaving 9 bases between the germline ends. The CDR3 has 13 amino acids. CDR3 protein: CASRDSSYNEQFF. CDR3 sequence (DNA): TGTGCCAGCCGGGACTCTTCCTACAATGAGCAGTTCTTC.

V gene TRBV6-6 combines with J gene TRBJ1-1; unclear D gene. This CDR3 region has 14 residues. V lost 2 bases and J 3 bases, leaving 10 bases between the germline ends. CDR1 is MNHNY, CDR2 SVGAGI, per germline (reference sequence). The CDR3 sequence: CASSYPDRDTEAFF. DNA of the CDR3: TGTGCCAGCAGTTACCCAGATAGGGACACTGAAGCTTTCTTT.

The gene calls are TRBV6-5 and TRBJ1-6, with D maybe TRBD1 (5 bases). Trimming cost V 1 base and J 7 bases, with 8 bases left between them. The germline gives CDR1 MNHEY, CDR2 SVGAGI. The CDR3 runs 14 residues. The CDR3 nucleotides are TGTGCCAGCAGTTACTGGGCAGGGAATTCACCCCTCCACTTT. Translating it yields CASSYWAGNSPLHF.

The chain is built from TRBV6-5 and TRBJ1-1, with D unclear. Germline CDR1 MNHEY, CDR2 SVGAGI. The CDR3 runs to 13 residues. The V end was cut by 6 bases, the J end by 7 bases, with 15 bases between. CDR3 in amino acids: CASSIIEGGEAFF. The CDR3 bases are TGTGCCAGCAGCATCATAGAAGGTGGTGAAGCTTTCTTT.

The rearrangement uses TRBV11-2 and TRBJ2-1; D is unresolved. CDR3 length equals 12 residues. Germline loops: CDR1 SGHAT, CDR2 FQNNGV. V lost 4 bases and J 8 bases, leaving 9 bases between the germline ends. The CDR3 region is CASSSRLYEQFF. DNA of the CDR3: TGTGCCAGCAGCTCACGACTGTATGAGCAGTTCTTC.

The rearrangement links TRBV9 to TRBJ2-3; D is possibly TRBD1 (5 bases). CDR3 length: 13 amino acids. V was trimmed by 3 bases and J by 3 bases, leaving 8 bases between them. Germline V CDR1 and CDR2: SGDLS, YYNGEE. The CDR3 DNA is TGTGCCAGCAGCGGAGGACAAACAGATACGCAGTATTTT. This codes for CASSGGQTDTQYF.

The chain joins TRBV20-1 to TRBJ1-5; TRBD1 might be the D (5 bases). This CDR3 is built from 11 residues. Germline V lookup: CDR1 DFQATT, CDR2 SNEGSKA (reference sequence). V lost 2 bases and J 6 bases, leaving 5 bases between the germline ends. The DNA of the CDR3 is TGCAGTGCTAGACAGGGTCAGCCCCAGCATTTT. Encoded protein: CSARQGQPQHF.

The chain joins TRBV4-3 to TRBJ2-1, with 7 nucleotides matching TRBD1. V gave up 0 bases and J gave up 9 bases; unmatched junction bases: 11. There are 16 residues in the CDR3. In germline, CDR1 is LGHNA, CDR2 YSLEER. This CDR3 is CASSQDGPGTVGEQFF. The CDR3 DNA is TGCGCCAGCAGCCAAGACGGCCCCGGGACAGTTGGTGAGCAGTTCTTC.

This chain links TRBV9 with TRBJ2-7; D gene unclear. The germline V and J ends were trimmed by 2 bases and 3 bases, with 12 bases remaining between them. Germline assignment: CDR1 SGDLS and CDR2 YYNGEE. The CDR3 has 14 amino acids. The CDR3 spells CASSVADGDYEQYF. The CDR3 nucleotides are TGTGCCAGCAGCGTGGCTGACGGCGACTACGAGCAGTACTTC.

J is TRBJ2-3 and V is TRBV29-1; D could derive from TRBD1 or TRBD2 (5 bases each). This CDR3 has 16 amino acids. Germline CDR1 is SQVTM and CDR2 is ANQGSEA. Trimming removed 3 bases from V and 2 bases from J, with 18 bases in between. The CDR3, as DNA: TGCAGCGTTGAGTCCCCCGGTCGGGGCTCCACAGATACGCAGTATTTT. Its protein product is CSVESPGRGSTDTQYF.

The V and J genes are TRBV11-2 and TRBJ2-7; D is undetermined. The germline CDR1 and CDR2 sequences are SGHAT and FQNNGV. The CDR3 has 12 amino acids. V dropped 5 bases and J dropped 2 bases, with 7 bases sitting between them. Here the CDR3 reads CASSRQAYEQYF. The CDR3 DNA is TGTGCCAGCAGCCGCCAGGCCTACGAGCAGTACTTC.

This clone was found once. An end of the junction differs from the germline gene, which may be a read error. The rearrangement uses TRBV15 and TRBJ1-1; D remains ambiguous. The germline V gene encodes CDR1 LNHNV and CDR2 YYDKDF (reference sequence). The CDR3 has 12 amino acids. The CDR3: CATSRDGFAFLF. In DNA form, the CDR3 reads TGTGCCACCAGCAGAGATGGGTTCGCTTTTCTCTTT.

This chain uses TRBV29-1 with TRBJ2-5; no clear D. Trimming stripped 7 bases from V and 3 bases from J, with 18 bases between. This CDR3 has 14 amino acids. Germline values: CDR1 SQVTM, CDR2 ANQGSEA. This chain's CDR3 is CSDLSNGMEETQYF. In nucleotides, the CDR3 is TGCAGCGATCTATCTAACGGTATGGAAGAGACCCAGTACTTC.

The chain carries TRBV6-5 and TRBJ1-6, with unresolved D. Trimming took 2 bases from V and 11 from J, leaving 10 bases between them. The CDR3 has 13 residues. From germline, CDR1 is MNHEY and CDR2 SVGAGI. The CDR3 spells CASSYDRVTPLHF. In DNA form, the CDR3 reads TGTGCCAGCAGTTACGACCGGGTTACACCCCTCCACTTT.

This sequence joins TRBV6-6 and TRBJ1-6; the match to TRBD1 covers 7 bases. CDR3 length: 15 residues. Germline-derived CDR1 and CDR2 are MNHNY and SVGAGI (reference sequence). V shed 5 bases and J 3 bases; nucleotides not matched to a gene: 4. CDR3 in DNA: TGTGCCAGCAGTGGAGGGACAGTCTATAATTCACCCCTCCACTTT. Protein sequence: CASSGGTVYNSPLHF.

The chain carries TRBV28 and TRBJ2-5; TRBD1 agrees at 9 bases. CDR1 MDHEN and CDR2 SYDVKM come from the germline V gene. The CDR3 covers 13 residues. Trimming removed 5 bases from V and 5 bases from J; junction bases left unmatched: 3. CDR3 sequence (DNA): TGTGCCAGCAGTAGCACAGGGGGCGAGACCCAGTACTTC. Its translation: CASSSTGGETQYF.

In DNA form, the CDR3 reads TGTGCCAGCAGGCCGGATACCTACACAGATACGCAGTATTTT. This sequence encodes CASRPDTYTDTQYF. This chain links TRBV2 with TRBJ2-3, with D uncertain. The germline V gene has CDR1 SNHLY and CDR2 FYNNEI. Trimming took off 6 bases at V and 2 bases at J, with 12 bases between the two ends. The CDR3 covers 14 residues.